The rows below give T cell receptor beta chains drawn from one sample of a study of OX40 agonist ivuxolimab in advanced cancers. Libraries were prepared by immunoSEQ multiplex PCR; TCRdb keeps only in-frame clonotypes and omits some of them. The sample lists about 70,000 clones, around nine tenths occurring once. Sample: CD4+ or CD8+ T cells sorted from blood, taken in a trial of the OX40 agonist ivuxolimab. These receptors were taken from an adult with an advanced solid tumor such as melanoma, head and neck, liver or kidney cancer. Each CDR3 is given without its conserved first and last residue.

TRBV28	ASRVGTANYGYT
TRBV11-2	ASSSLGTWERSTDTQY
TRBV11-2	ASSLDWTGRTYEQY
TRBV7-8	ASSSFSGNTIY
TRBV19	ASSIDPYTDTQY
TRBV5-4	ASSLGQNFYEQY
TRBV6-6	ASSFGRSTGTQY
TRBV19	ASSIGYEQY
TRBV4-3	ASSPTENTGELF
TRBV2	ASRGGPGYEQY
TRBV6-6	ASSYGGSNEKLF
TRBV7-9	ASSLWPSEHTEAF
TRBV5-1	ASSTRHGISYNEQF
TRBV11-2	ASSLISGRRFYEQY
TRBV5-4	ASSLGGLEETQY
TRBV28	ASSTNLGPYFQY
TRBV10-3	AISPQGERYGYT
TRBV7-2	ASSQGYWDTEAF
TRBV15	ATRGGGRETQY
TRBV30	AWSGSDTQY
TRBV5-1	ASSTSGTGYGYT
TRBV6-5	ASSYSNQVIEAF
TRBV6-5	ASSYSNGYGYT
TRBV5-1	ASSLYGRHTEAF
TRBV7-9	ASSPRTGALNTEAF
TRBV7-2	ASSLEAAGTVGDTQY
TRBV19	ASSMGQGKEKLF
TRBV29-1	SVDPGNTGELF
TRBV6-1	ASSAEHWGQHLSMNTEAF